This T cell receptor (beta chain) was identified in a study of T cell clonality in common variable immunodeficiency. Study-wide points: Common variable immunodeficiency TCR beta sequences reportedly had fewer deletions and N-nucleotide insertions. TCRbeta clonality was increased in CVID versus healthy controls.

CDR1 and CDR2 from the germline V gene are SGHVS and FQNEAQ. This CDR3 comprises 11 residues. V lost 3 bases and J lost 8, with 5 bases in between. This clone has a count of ten or more. Its specificity is not known. The CDR3 end lies 3 residues beyond the end of the read and is filled in from the germline J gene. TCRdb keeps only in-frame clones here, not all; method: immunoSEQ multiplex PCR. The profile covers tens of thousands of clones, none occurring a single time. Heparinized whole blood, roughly 5 to 8.5 ml, came from each donor. The source of this sequence is a person aged 18 to 75 in good health. Sequencing input: peripheral blood mononuclear cells. V gene TRBV7-8 combines with J gene TRBJ2-1; the D is unclear. The CDR3 sequence is CASSLADEQFF. The sequenced CDR3 bases are TGTGCCAGCAGCTTGGCCGATGAG.